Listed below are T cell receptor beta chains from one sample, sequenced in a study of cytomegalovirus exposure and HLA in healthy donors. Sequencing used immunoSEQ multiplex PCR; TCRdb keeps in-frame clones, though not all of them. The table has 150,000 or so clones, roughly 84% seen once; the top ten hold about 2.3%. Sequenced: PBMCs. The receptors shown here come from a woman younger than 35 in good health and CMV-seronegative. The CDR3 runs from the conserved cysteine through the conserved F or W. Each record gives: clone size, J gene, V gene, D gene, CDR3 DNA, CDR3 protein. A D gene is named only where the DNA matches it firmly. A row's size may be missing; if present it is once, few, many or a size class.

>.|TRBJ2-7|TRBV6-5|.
TGTGCCAGCAGTTACTCGAACTCAGGGGAATACTACGAGCAGTACTTC
CASSYSNSGEYYEQYF
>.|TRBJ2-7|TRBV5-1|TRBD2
TGCGCCAGCAGCTTGGTTCCTAGCGGGACCTACGAGCAGTACTTC
CASSLVPSGTYEQYF
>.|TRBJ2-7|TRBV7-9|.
TGTGCCAGCAGCCCAGGGGTCATCGAGCAGTACTTC
CASSPGVIEQYF
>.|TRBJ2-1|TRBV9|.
TGTGCCAGCAGCGTAGGACTTAGCTCCTACAATGAGCAGTTCTTC
CASSVGLSSYNEQFF
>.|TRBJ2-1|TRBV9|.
TGTGCCAGCAGCGTAGAACCGGAGATCACCTACAATGAGCAGTTCTTC
CASSVEPEITYNEQFF
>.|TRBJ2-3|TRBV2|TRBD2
TGTGCCAGCAGTGGGTCTAGCGGGGAAAGTACGCAGTATTTT
CASSGSSGESTQYF
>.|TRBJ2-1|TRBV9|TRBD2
TGTGCCAGCAGCGGAGCCGGGGGGTCACGCATTAATGAGCAGTTCTTC
CASSGAGGSRINEQFF
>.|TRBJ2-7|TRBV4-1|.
TGCGCCAGCAGCCAAGCCAGGGCCTACGAGCAGTACTTC
CASSQARAYEQYF
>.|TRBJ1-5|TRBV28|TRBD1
TGTGCCAGCAGTCCCTTCGGACAGGGGAACAATCAGCCCCAGCATTTT
CASSPFGQGNNQPQHF
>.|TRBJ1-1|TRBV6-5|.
TGTGCCAGCAGTTACGGGGGGAAAGCTTTCTTT
CASSYGGKAFF
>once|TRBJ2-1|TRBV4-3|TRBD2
TGCGCCAGCAGCCTAACTATAGGACTAGAAGTCTTCTTC
CASSLTIGLEVFF
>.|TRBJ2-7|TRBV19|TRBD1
TGTGCCAGTAGTATAACTCCTCCGGGACAGACACACTACGAGCAGTACTTC
CASSITPPGQTHYEQYF
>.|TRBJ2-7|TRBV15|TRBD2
TGTGCCACCAGCAGAGATCAGGGACTAGCGGGGAGAGAGCAGTACTTC
CATSRDQGLAGREQYF
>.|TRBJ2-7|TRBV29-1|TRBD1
TGCAGCGTTACGGGACAGGGGGCAAGGGAGCAGTACTTC
CSVTGQGAREQYF
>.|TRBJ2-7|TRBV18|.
TGTGCCAGCTCACCCGGCGCCCAGGGTCGATTCCACGAGCAGTACTTC
CASSPGAQGRFHEQYF
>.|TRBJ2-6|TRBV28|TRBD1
TGTGCCAGCTCAACAGGGGGCTCTGGGGCCAACGTCCTGACTTTC
CASSTGGSGANVLTF
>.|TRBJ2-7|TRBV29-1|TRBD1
TGCAGCGTTTCAGGGGACAGGGGGGATTACGAGCAGTACTTC
CSVSGDRGDYEQYF
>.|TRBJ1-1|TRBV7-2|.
TGTGCCAGCAGCTTAGGGGGGTGGAGAGGGGGTATGGCTTTCTTT
CASSLGGWRGGMAFF
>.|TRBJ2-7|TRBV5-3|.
TGTGCCAGAAGCTTGGGGGCGGGCTACTACGAGCAGTACTTC
CARSLGAGYYEQYF
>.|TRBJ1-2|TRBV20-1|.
TGCAAGGGGGGGGACGGCTACACCTTC
CKGGDGYTF
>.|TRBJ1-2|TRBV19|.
TGTGCCAGTAGCGGTCGGGGGGACTATGGCTACACCTTC
CASSGRGDYGYTF
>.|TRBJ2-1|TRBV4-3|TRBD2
TGCGCCAGCAGCCAAGATGGGGGGGTGGAGGAGCAGTTCTTC
CASSQDGGVEEQFF
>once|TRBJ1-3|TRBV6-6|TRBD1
TGTGCCAGCAGTTACGCGGACAGGGGGTCTGGAAACACCATATATTTT
CASSYADRGSGNTIYF
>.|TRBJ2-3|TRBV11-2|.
TGTGCCAGCAGCTTAGGCCCTCAGTCAGATACGCAGTATTTT
CASSLGPQSDTQYF
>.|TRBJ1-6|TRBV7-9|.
TGTGCCAGCACCCAACGGGGAGGGGATTCACCCCTCCACTTT
CASTQRGGDSPLHF
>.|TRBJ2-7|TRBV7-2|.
TGTGCCAGCAGCTTAGCGCGAGGGCACGAGCAGTACTTC
CASSLARGHEQYF
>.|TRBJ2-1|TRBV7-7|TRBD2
TGTGCTAGCAGCTTTAGTAGCGGGTATGAGCAGTTCTTC
CASSFSSGYEQFF
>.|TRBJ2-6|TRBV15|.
TGTGCCACCAGCAGAGCTTTCATACTGTCGGGACAAAACTCTGGGGCCAACGTCCTGACTTTC
CATSRAFILSGQNSGANVLTF
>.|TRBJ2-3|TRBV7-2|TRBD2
TGTGCCAGCAGCGGGGGGGTAACTAGCACAGATACGCAGTATTTT
CASSGGVTSTDTQYF
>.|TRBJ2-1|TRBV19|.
TGTGCCAGTAGCTCTGGGGCCGGCGGTTCCTACAATGAGCAGTTCTTC
CASSSGAGGSYNEQFF
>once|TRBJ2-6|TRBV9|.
TGTGCCAGCAGCGACTCGACACGCTACGGGGCCAACGTCCTGACTTTC
CASSDSTRYGANVLTF
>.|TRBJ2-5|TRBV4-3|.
TGCGCCAGCAGCCAAGACGTCGGCAGGGGAGTAGTGGCGACCCAGTACTTC
CASSQDVGRGVVATQYF
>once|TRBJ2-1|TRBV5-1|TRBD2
TGCGCCAGCAGCTTGGTCGGGCGGGGGAAGTTCTTC
CASSLVGRGKFF